This T cell receptor (beta chain) was found in a study of T cell changes during pregnancy in multiple sclerosis (dated by TCRdb to between 2018 and 2021). Regarding the study in general: In women with multiple sclerosis, the researchers looked at how the T cell repertoire shifted as pregnancy progressed.

Libraries came from the immunoSEQ multiplex PCR assay. TCRdb took this table from immuneACCESS and kept in-frame rearrangements with V and J called. Such tables lack part of the clones; where checked against another copy, unresolved V genes explain under half of the gap, and the rest is unexplained. The sample table holds about 22,000 clones, of which approximately 90% were seen once. The ten largest make up 0.63% of the sample. The CDR3 runs 13 residues from the cysteine to the phenylalanine. Only the CDR3 region is kept as DNA, spanning 39 bases read in frame from base 1. From a lookup of the germline V gene, CDR1 and CDR2 are ENHRY and SYGVKD. Notes on this clone: Its antigen specificity is not known. Per-base qualities were not stored, and no clone one base away is much larger.

The material sequenced was CD4+ T cells from peripheral blood mononuclear cells, taken after pregnancy. The clonotype was recovered from a female donor in good health, enrolled as a control in a pregnancy study. The rearranged segments are TRBV10-3 and TRBJ2-1, and 7 junctional nucleotides match TRBD2. The bases read TGTGCGGGGAGGGCCAGTGACAACAATGAGCAGTTCTTC. Translated, this is CAGRASDNNEQFF.